Shown below are 14 T cell receptor beta chains from a single sample sequenced in a study of T-cell reconstitution after alpha-beta-depleted transplantation in children. Unique molecular identifiers were incorporated during preparation of the TCRbeta library. TCRdb re-derived calls from the PCR reads in MiXCR, one entry per CDR3 protein. The sample holds 750,000 to 950,000 distinct CDR3 sequences; 15% to 20% are singletons and the top ten take 5%. The input for sequencing was PBMCs, mostly from graft donor cells, taken 360 days after TCRalphabeta/CD19-depleted stem cell transplant. These receptors were taken from a male patient between 10 and 17 years old who had a stem cell transplant for acute lymphoblastic leukemia, so the T cells may come from the graft donor.

This clonotype was recorded many times. The chain joins TRBV4-1 to TRBJ2-2, with a tentative D call TRBD2 (5 bases). V dropped 3 bases and J dropped 2 bases, with 16 bases sitting between them. CDR3 length equals 17 residues. The germline CDR1 and CDR2 sequences are MGHRA and YSYEKL. CDR3 loop: CASSHSNGGINTGELFF. CDR3 DNA: TGCGCCAGCAGCCATTCTAACGGAGGCATCAACACCGGGGAGCTGTTTTTT.

This clonotype was picked up a small number of times. V usage is TRBV10-3 and J usage is TRBJ2-7; 9 nucleotides line up with TRBD1. Unmatched junction bases numbered 7, after V lost 4 bases and J lost 0 bases. CDR1 and CDR2 from the germline V gene are ENHRY and SYGVKD. This CDR3 is built from 16 residues. Here the CDR3 DNA reads TGTGCCATCAGTGGGGACCGGACAGGGGTCTCCTACGAGCAGTACTTC. Translated, it gives CAISGDRTGVSYEQYF.

This clonotype appeared a few times. J is TRBJ2-1 and V is TRBV24-1; no definite D call. Germline V CDR1 and CDR2: KGHDR, SFDVKD. V lost 0 bases and J lost 0, with 8 bases in between. This CDR3 is 16 amino acids long. CDR3 coding DNA: TGTGCCACCAGTGATTTGGACTTGAGCTCCTACAATGAGCAGTTCTTC. The encoded protein is CATSDLDLSSYNEQFF.

Many counts were recorded for this clonotype. This sequence joins TRBV20-1 and TRBJ1-2, with unresolved D. V lost 0 bases and J 2 bases, leaving 10 bases between the germline ends. Looked up from germline, CDR1 is DFQATT and CDR2 is SNEGSKA (reference sequence). The CDR3 covers 14 residues. CDR3 sequence reads: CSARDRLINYGYTF. CDR3 DNA: TGCAGTGCTAGAGACAGGCTCATAAACTATGGCTACACCTTC.

The sample holds many counts of this clonotype. This chain links TRBV20-1 with TRBJ2-1, with D possibly being TRBD2 (5 bases). Per germline, CDR1 DFQATT and CDR2 SNEGSKA (reference sequence). There are 14 residues in the CDR3. V lost 4 bases, J lost 0 bases, and 10 bases lay in between. The CDR3 nucleotides read TGCAGTGCTACGTCGGGGAGCTCCTACAATGAGCAGTTCTTC. Its translation: CSATSGSSYNEQFF.

This clonotype appeared many times. The gene calls are TRBV4-1 and TRBJ1-5; D not resolved. Looked up from germline, CDR1 is MGHRA and CDR2 is YSYEKL. The V gene lost 1 base and the J gene lost 0 bases, with 7 bases spanning the gap. The CDR3 sequence is 15 residues long. As DNA, the CDR3 is TGCGCCAGCAGCCAAGTGGCAGATAGCAATCAGCCCCAGCATTTT. This gives the protein CASSQVADSNQPQHF.

This clonotype was seen only a few times. The V and J genes are TRBV7-2 and TRBJ2-7; D is perhaps TRBD2 (6 bases). Trimming took 4 bases from V and 0 from J, leaving 13 bases between them. The CDR3 has 15 amino acids. Germline lookup yields CDR1 SGHTA and CDR2 FQGNSA. CDR3 in DNA: TGTGCCAGCAGCTCTTGGGACGGGAGCTCCTACGAGCAGTACTTC. Amino acid sequence: CASSSWDGSSYEQYF.

Ten or more counts support this clonotype. The rearrangement joins TRBV12-3 or TRBV12-4 to TRBJ2-4; D unclear. Between the trimmed V and J ends, which lost 3 bases and 5 bases, there was a span of 5 bases. This CDR3 is built from 12 residues. The CDR3 region is CASSFGENIQYF. The DNA for the CDR3 is TGTGCCAGCAGTTTCGGTGAAAACATTCAGTACTTC.

This clonotype was seen more than once but under ten times. J is TRBJ1-6 and V is TRBV11-2, with D uncertain. The length of the CDR3 is 12 residues. Germline values: CDR1 SGHAT, CDR2 FQNNGV. V shed 3 bases and J shed 9 bases, with 6 bases lying between them. CDR3 sequence (DNA): TGTGCCAGCAGCTTCCTTGGTTCACCCCTCCACTTT. It translates to CASSFLGSPLHF. The complete variable domain, with remaining parts taken from reference TRBV11-2 and TRBJ1-6, reads EAGVAQSPRYKIIEKRQSVAFWCNPISGHATLYWYQQILGQGPKLLIQFQNNGVVDDSQLPKDRFSAERLKGVDSTLKIQPAKLEDSAVYLCASSFLGSPLHFGNGTRLTVT.

The chain employs TRBV11-2 and TRBJ1-5; no clear D. V was cut by 3 bases and J by 7 bases, with 10 bases left in between. Germline V gives CDR1 SGHAT, CDR2 FQNNGV. The CDR3 has 13 residues. The CDR3 loop reads CASSFSPQQPQHF. In nucleotides, the CDR3 is TGTGCCAGCAGCTTTTCCCCCCAGCAGCCCCAGCATTTT.

The chain couples TRBV2 to TRBJ2-1, with 10 bases identical to TRBD2. The CDR3 has 16 residues. The V gene's germline CDR1 is SNHLY and CDR2 FYNNEI. V lost 1 base, J lost 5 bases, and 5 bases stayed unmatched. CDR3: CASSEDGLAGDNEQFF. DNA of the CDR3: TGTGCCAGCAGTGAAGATGGGCTAGCGGGAGACAATGAGCAGTTCTTC.

The CDR3 DNA is TGTGCCAGCAGTTACGAGGGAACTAGCGGGGGGGCCAATGAGCAGTTCTTC. Translating gives CASSYEGTSGGANEQFF. The J gene is TRBJ2-1, the V gene TRBV6-5; 13 bases match TRBD2. Trimming took 2 bases from V and 6 from J; bases not matched to a gene: 7. CDR1 is MNHEY and CDR2 is SVGAGI in the germline V gene. The CDR3 is made up of 17 amino acids.

This clonotype came up a few times. V is TRBV24-1 and J is TRBJ2-7; TRBD1 aligns across 7 bases. Trimming at V came to 7 bases and at J to 4 bases, leaving 9 bases not matched to a gene. The CDR3 consists of 14 residues. Germline assignment: CDR1 KGHDR and CDR2 SFDVKD. CDR3 residues: CATSRTGQLYEQYF. CDR3 in DNA: TGTGCCACCAGCAGAACGGGACAGTTATACGAGCAGTACTTC.

The chain couples TRBV27 to TRBJ2-2; 7 nucleotides line up with TRBD2. The germline V gene encodes CDR1 MNHEY and CDR2 SMNVEV (reference sequence). The CDR3 loop spans 13 amino acids. With V trimmed by 11 bases and J by 9 bases, 12 bases remained unmatched. The CDR3 nucleotides are TGTGCCTCTCGGGGGGATCGACTGAGGGAGCTGTTTTTT. As protein: CASRGDRLRELFF.